The rows below give T cell receptor beta chains drawn from one sample of a study of T cell changes during pregnancy in multiple sclerosis. The repertoire was sequenced with immunoSEQ multiplex PCR; TCRdb's copy has only in-frame clones and lacks some. Of some 37,000 clones listed, roughly 85% were seen once; the top ten hold about 1.1%. The sample in question was CD4+ T cells from peripheral blood mononuclear cells, obtained before pregnancy. All receptors derive from a female donor with multiple sclerosis, enrolled in a pregnancy study. The CDR3 runs from the conserved cysteine through the conserved F or W. Fields, in order: V gene, clone size, D gene, J gene, CDR3 DNA, CDR3 protein. The D gene is left open where the match is weak. Some rows have no size entry. The others give once, few or many, or a class for an expanded clone.

TRBV19	-	TRBD2	TRBJ2-3	TGTGCCAGTAGTCTTAGCGGGAGAAGCACAGATACGCAGTATTTT	CASSLSGRSTDTQYF
TRBV4-1	-	TRBD2	TRBJ2-3	TGCGCCAGCAGCCAAGTCCCCCTAGCGGGAATTAGCACAGATACGCAGTATTTT	CASSQVPLAGISTDTQYF
TRBV9	-	TRBD2	TRBJ2-7	TGTGCCAGCAGCGCGGGGGCTACTAGCGGGAGTTTCGAGCAGTACTTC	CASSAGATSGSFEQYF
TRBV19	-	TRBD1	TRBJ1-3	TGTGCCAGTAGTTCACAGGGGATCTCTGGAAACACCATATATTTT	CASSSQGISGNTIYF
TRBV9	-	-	TRBJ2-3	TGTGCCAGCACCCCCAGGTTATTGTCAGATACGCAGTATTTT	CASTPRLLSDTQYF
TRBV5-1	-	TRBD1	TRBJ2-2	TGCGCCAGCAGCCCCCCAGGGACAGGGGGAACCGGGGAGCTGTTTTTT	CASSPPGTGGTGELFF
TRBV19	once	TRBD1	TRBJ1-1	TGTGCCAGTAGTACCCTCGGACAGGAGAGGAACACTGAAGCTTTCTTT	CASSTLGQERNTEAFF
TRBV7-6	-	-	TRBJ2-7	TGTGCCAGCAGCCCCGGAGGGACAGCCAGCTACGAGCAGTACTTC	CASSPGGTASYEQYF
TRBV7-8	-	TRBD1	TRBJ2-7	TGTGCCAGCAGCTCTAGCCGGGACAGGGGCTGGGGCGAGCAGTACTTC	CASSSSRDRGWGEQYF
TRBV5-4	-	TRBD2	TRBJ2-3	TGTGCCAGCAGCCCCGGGACTAACATTGACACAGATACGCAGTATTTT	CASSPGTNIDTDTQYF
TRBV30	-	TRBD1	TRBJ2-2	TGTGCCTCCCCCCGACAGGGGTGGACCGGGGAGCTGTTTTTT	CASPRQGWTGELFF